A selection of T cell receptor beta chains follows, all from one sample in a study of cytomegalovirus exposure and HLA in healthy donors. This table comes from immunoSEQ multiplex PCR, and its TCRdb copy is limited to in-frame clones, with some not included. In the table there are some 120,000 clones, roughly 80% of which are singletons. What was sequenced was PBMCs. These receptor sequences come from a male donor in good health and CMV-seropositive. CDR3s leave out the opening cysteine and the closing phenylalanine or tryptophan. Size is stated for part of the rows, as once, few or many counts, or as a class when the clone is expanded.

CDR3aa | v_gene | abundance | j_gene
ASSIGGVPAEAF | TRBV19 | NA | TRBJ1-1
ASSSPGQIGANVLT | TRBV28 | few | TRBJ2-6
AWNEGAKDIQY | TRBV30 | NA | TRBJ2-4
ASSTPGLAAGTGELF | TRBV21-1 | NA | TRBJ2-2
ASSSGTDRGGNQPQH | TRBV19 | NA | TRBJ1-5
ASSFDNAGYNEQF | TRBV5-1 | NA | TRBJ2-1
AWSGDRDQPQH | TRBV30 | NA | TRBJ1-5
ASSVEGNSYEQY | TRBV19 | NA | TRBJ2-7
ASSLRDIGGYT | TRBV28 | once | TRBJ1-2
ASSLDPNAGREQF | TRBV11-2 | few | TRBJ2-1
ASSLMGDEQY | TRBV7-2 | NA | TRBJ2-7
ASSFRDRVSEQY | TRBV19 | NA | TRBJ2-7
ASSLRSRQTNSPLH | TRBV7-8 | NA | TRBJ1-6
ASSIAFQDQPQH | TRBV21-1 | NA | TRBJ1-5
ASSGRGAGDTQY | TRBV11-3 | NA | TRBJ2-3
ASSQGIGLINRNTIY | TRBV4-3 | few | TRBJ1-3
ASSHPGTDQETQY | TRBV28 | NA | TRBJ2-5
ASSLARENTEAF | TRBV7-2 | NA | TRBJ1-1
ASSSLVTDTQY | TRBV11-2 | NA | TRBJ2-3
ATSRALSGGGEQF | TRBV15 | NA | TRBJ2-1
ASSGDTDNEQF | TRBV5-4 | few | TRBJ2-1
ASSREGGQPQH | TRBV7-2 | NA | TRBJ1-5
ASSFGQGWLAF | TRBV5-7 | NA | TRBJ1-1
ASSLIGVDEQY | TRBV13 | NA | NA
ASSSSLFQSRGETQY | TRBV5-1 | NA | TRBJ2-5
ASSKAFIGQGGTEAF | TRBV19 | NA | TRBJ1-1
ASSANLAGWVDTQY | TRBV27 | NA | TRBJ2-3
ASSLVTEGDYEQY | TRBV5-5 | NA | TRBJ2-7